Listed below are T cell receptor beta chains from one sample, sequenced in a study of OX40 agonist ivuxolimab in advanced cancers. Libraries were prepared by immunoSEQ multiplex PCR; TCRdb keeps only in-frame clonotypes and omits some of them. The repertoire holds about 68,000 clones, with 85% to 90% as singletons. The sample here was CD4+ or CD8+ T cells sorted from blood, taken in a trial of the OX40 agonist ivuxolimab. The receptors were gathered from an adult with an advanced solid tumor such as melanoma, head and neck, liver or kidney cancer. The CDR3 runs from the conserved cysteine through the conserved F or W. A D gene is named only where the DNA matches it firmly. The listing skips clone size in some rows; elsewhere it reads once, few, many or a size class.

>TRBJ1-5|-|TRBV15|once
TGTGCCACCAGCGGGTCAGGGGACGGAGGGGGCAATCAGCCCCAGCATTTT
CATSGSGDGGGNQPQHF
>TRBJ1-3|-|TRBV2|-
TGTGCCACTCCCAACACGGCCTCTGGAAACACCATATATTTT
CATPNTASGNTIYF
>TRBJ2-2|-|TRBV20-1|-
TGCAGTGCCGTGCTCAACGGGGAGCTGTTTTTT
CSAVLNGELFF
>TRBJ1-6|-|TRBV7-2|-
TGTGCCAGCAGCTTAGTAGGGGCGGTCAGCTCCTATAATTCACCCCTCCACTTT
CASSLVGAVSSYNSPLHF
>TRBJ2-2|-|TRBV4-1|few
TGCGCCAGCAGCCAGGCTCACTTCATCGCGAACACCGGGGAGCTGTTTTTT
CASSQAHFIANTGELFF
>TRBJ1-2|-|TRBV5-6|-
TGTGCCAGCAGCTGGACAGAGTCCTATGGCTACACCTTC
CASSWTESYGYTF
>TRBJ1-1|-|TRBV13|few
TGTGCCAGCAGCCGTAGGAAGAACACTGAAGCTTTCTTT
CASSRRKNTEAFF
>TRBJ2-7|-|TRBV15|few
TGTGCCACCAGCCCACGCGCATCCTACGAGCAGTACTTC
CATSPRASYEQYF
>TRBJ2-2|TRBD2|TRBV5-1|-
TGCGCCAGCAGCCCCACTCTAGCGGGGGGGCTCGACACCGGGGAGCTGTTTTTT
CASSPTLAGGLDTGELFF
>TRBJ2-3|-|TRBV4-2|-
TGTGCCAGCAGCCATTCAGTTGACAGGCCCGACAAGTATTTT
CASSHSVDRPDKYF
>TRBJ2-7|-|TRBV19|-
TGTGCCAGTAGTACCCACTACTACTCCAGGGGGGAGGCCTACGAGCAGTACTTC
CASSTHYYSRGEAYEQYF
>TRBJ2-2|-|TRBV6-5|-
TGTGCCAGCAGTTATGGGGGCATTAACACCGGGGAGCTGTTTTTT
CASSYGGINTGELFF
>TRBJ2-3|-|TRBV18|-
TGTGCCAGCTCCCGCTCTAGCACAGATACGCAGTATTTT
CASSRSSTDTQYF
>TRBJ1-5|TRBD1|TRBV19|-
TGTGCCAGTAGTATCGGAGGACAGGGATACAATCAGCCCCAGCATTTT
CASSIGGQGYNQPQHF
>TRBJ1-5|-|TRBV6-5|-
TGTGCCAGCAGTTCAGGGAGCGAGGGTCAGCCCCAGCATTTT
CASSSGSEGQPQHF
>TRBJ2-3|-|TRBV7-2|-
TGTGCCAGCAGCCCAAGGGAGAGGGCAGATACGCAGTATTTT
CASSPRERADTQYF
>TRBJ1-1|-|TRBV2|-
TGTGCCAGCAGCGTTGGGGGGAACACTGAAGCTTTCTTT
CASSVGGNTEAFF
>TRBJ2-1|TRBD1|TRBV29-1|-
TGCAGCGTTAGGACAGGGGGCTACAATGAGCAGTTCTTC
CSVRTGGYNEQFF
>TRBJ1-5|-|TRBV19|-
TGTGCCAGTAGTATTGATAACATTATTGTGGGTGGCCAGCATTTT
CASSIDNIIVGGQHF
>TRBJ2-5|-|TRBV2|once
TGTGCCAGCAGTGAGTCAGGGCGTGGGGAGACCCAGTACTTC
CASSESGRGETQYF
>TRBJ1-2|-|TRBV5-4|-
TGTGCCAGCAGCTCGCAGGGGAACTATGGCTACACCTTC
CASSSQGNYGYTF
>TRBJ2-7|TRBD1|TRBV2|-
TGTGCCAGCAGAGCTCGGACGACAGGGATCTCCTACGAGCAGTACTTC
CASRARTTGISYEQYF
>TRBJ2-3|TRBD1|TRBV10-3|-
TGTGCCATCAGTGCCGGGACAGGCAGTATGATCACAGATACGCAGTATTTT
CAISAGTGSMITDTQYF
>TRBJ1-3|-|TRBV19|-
TGTGCCAGTAGGGTGGTGGGCGGAGCCATATATTTT
CASRVVGGAIYF
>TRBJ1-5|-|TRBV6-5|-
TGTGCCAGCAGCCTAGGCCACGGTCAGCCCCAGCATTTT
CASSLGHGQPQHF
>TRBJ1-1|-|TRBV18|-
TGTGCCAGCTCACCTTCCTTAAGTGTACGGAACACTGAAGCTTTCTTT
CASSPSLSVRNTEAFF
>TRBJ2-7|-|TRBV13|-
TGTGCCAGCAGTAGCCGAAACAGGGACGAGCAGTACTTC
CASSSRNRDEQYF
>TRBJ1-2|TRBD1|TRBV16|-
TGTGCCAGCAGCTACAGGGGAAACTATGGCTACACCTTC
CASSYRGNYGYTF
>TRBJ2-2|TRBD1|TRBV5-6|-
TGTGCCAGCAGCTTAACAATCGGACAGGGGCGTGGTAGGACCGGGGAGCTGTTTTTT
CASSLTIGQGRGRTGELFF
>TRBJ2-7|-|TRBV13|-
TGTGCCAGCAGCTTACCCGGGGGGCCCTCCTACGAGCAGTACTTC
CASSLPGGPSYEQYF
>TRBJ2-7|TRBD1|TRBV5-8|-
TGTGCCAGCAGCCCCGGGACAGGGATAAACTACGAGCAGTACTTC
CASSPGTGINYEQYF
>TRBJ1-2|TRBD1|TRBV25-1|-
TGTGCCAGCAGTGAACAGGGGGCGAACTATGGCTACACCTTC
CASSEQGANYGYTF
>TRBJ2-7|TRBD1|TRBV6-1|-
TGTGCCGTCGCCGGGACAGGGGGCCGGAGCTACGAGCAGTACTTC
CAVAGTGGRSYEQYF
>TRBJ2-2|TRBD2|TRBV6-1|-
TGTGCCAGCAGTGAATATGGTAGCGGGGGCCTAACCGGGGAGCTGTTTTTT
CASSEYGSGGLTGELFF
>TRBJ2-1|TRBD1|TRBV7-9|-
TGTGCCAGCAGCTTAAACGGCCCGGGACAGGGCGGCGATGAGCAGTTCTTC
CASSLNGPGQGGDEQFF
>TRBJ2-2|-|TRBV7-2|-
TGTGCCAGCAGCCCTCCCGGGGTGAGGGGCACCGGGGAGCTGTTTTTT
CASSPPGVRGTGELFF
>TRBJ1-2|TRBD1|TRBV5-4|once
TGTGCCAGCAGCCGGGACAGGGGCTATGGCTACACCTTC
CASSRDRGYGYTF
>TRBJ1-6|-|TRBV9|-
TGTGCCAGTGGGGACACCCCAAATTCACCCCTCCACTTT
CASGDTPNSPLHF
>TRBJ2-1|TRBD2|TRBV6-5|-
TGTGCCAGCAGTATGGGCGGGGGGGCCTACAATGAGCAGTTCTTC
CASSMGGGAYNEQFF
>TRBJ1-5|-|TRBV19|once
TGTGCCAGTAGTATAAGGGGCGGGTTAGGCAATCAGCCCCAGCATTTT
CASSIRGGLGNQPQHF
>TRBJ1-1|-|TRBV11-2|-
TGTGCCAGCAGCTATTATAAGGGTCGGGGCACTGAAGCTTTCTTT
CASSYYKGRGTEAFF
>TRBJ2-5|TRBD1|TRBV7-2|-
TGTGCCAGCAGCTTTAGACAGGGGGGGTTTGGGACCCAGTACTTC
CASSFRQGGFGTQYF
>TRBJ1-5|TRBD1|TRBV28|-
TGTGCCAGCACCGGGCAGGGGGAGCAGCCCCAGCATTTT
CASTGQGEQPQHF
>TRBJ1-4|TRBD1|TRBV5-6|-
TGTGCCAGCAGCTTGGACAGGGGGCGAACTAATGAAAAACTGTTTTTT
CASSLDRGRTNEKLFF
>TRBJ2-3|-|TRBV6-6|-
TGTGCCAGCACGGGGGGCACAGATACGCAGTATTTT
CASTGGTDTQYF
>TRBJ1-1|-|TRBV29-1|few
TGCAGCGTTGAGAGAAGGGCGAACACTGAAGCTTTCTTT
CSVERRANTEAFF
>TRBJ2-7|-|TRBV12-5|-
TGTGCTAGTGGTTCAGACGGACGGTACTACGAGCAGTACTTC
CASGSDGRYYEQYF
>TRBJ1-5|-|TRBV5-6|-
TGTGCCAGCAGCTTGAGGATGGGTTCGGGCAATCAGCCCCAGCATTTT
CASSLRMGSGNQPQHF
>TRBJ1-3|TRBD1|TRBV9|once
TGTGCCAGCAGCCCCACACAGGGGGCATTGGGAAACACCATATATTTT
CASSPTQGALGNTIYF
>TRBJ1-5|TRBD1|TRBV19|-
TGTGCCAGCCACAAGTGGGACAGAGGGTTCCAGCCCCAGCATTTT
CASHKWDRGFQPQHF
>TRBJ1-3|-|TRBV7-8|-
TGTGCCAGCAGCCCCCACAGGTTGCCGATCTCTGGAAACACCATATATTTT
CASSPHRLPISGNTIYF
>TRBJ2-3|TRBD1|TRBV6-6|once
TGTGCCAGCAGCCAGGGGGGGACAGGGACAGATACGCAGTATTTT
CASSQGGTGTDTQYF
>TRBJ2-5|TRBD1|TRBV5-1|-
TGCGCCAGCAGCCCGCTGATGGACAGGGACTCGACCCAGTACTTC
CASSPLMDRDSTQYF
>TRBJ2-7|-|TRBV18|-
TGTGCCAGCTCACCAGGGCAGGGCTACTACGAGCAGCACTTC
CASSPGQGYYEQHF